The 12 T cell receptor beta chains below come from one sample, sequenced in a study of T cells in Graves' hyperthyroidism and ophthalmopathy. TCR beta CDR3 regions were amplified from RNA transcripts. HTBI primers drove first-round RT-PCR of the TCR CDR3. MiXCR, run by TCRdb on the multiplex PCR reads, gives a single entry per CDR3 protein. The data hold roughly 660,000 distinct CDR3 sequences, with roughly a sixth observed a single time. Source material: blood. Source of these receptors: a man over 45 with Graves' hyperthyroidism.

Many counts were recorded for this clonotype. The chain links TRBV28 to TRBJ2-5, with D possibly being TRBD2 (6 bases). The CDR3 is 12 amino acids. Deletions cut 6 bases from V and 5 bases from J, with 10 bases between. Germline CDR1 reads MDHEN; CDR2 reads SYDVKM. CDR3 protein: CASRGRGETQYF. The CDR3, as DNA: TGTGCCAGCAGGGGTCGGGGGGAGACCCAGTACTTC.

The sample holds many counts of this clonotype. The chain carries TRBV7-2 and TRBJ1-2, with D possibly matching TRBD1 (6 bases). Trimming cost V 0 bases and J 4 bases, with 12 bases left between them. This CDR3 has 15 residues. CDR1 is SGHTA and CDR2 is FQGNSA in the germline V gene. The CDR3 spells CASSLAGGGFYGYTF. The CDR3 DNA follows: TGTGCCAGCAGCTTAGCGGGGGGCGGCTTCTATGGCTACACCTTC. The complete variable domain, with remaining parts taken from reference TRBV7-2 and TRBJ1-2, reads GAGVSQSPSNKVTEKGKDVELRCDPISGHTALYWYRQSLGQGLEFLIYFQGNSAPDKSGLPSDRFSAERTGGSVSTLTIQRTQQEDSAVYLCASSLAGGGFYGYTFGSGTRLTVV.

This clonotype was counted a single time. A much larger clonotype is one base distant, so this may be a read error. The rearrangement joins TRBV7-2 to TRBJ1-3; D is ambiguous. From germline, CDR1 is SGHTA and CDR2 FQGNSA. The CDR3 runs 16 residues. The CDR3 DNA reads as TGTGCCAGCAGTTACTTCCCGGGTCTCTCTGAAAACACCATATATTTT. Protein: CASSYFPGLSENTIYF.

This clonotype has a count of ten or more. The chain couples TRBV27 to TRBJ2-2, with 13 bases matching TRBD2. J was trimmed by 6 bases and V by 6 bases; bases with no gene match: 10. CDR3 length equals 17 residues. Germline-derived CDR1 and CDR2 are MNHEY and SMNVEV (reference sequence). Here the CDR3 reads CASRTIGLAGVAGELFF. The CDR3 nucleotides read TGTGCCAGCAGGACGATAGGACTAGCGGGAGTTGCCGGGGAGCTGTTTTTT.

In this sample, this clonotype turned up a few times. This sequence joins TRBV6-1 and TRBJ1-6, with no clear D. The CDR3 runs 13 residues. V was shortened by 6 bases and J by 8 bases, with 11 bases between the two germline ends. Looked up from germline, CDR1 is MNHNS and CDR2 is SASEGT. CDR3 sequence: CASSLYEDSPLHF. In DNA form, the CDR3 reads TGTGCCAGCAGCCTCTACGAGGATTCACCCCTCCACTTT.

This clonotype came up many times. The V and J genes are TRBV18 and TRBJ2-3; D remains unclear. Germline CDR1 is KGHSH and CDR2 is LQKENI. V was trimmed by 1 base and J by 0 bases, leaving 5 bases between them. The CDR3 has 14 residues. The DNA of the CDR3 is TGTGCCAGCTCACCACTCAGAAGCACAGATACGCAGTATTTT. It specifies CASSPLRSTDTQYF.

In this sample, this clonotype turned up many times. This rearrangement joins TRBV7-9 to TRBJ1-1, with D perhaps TRBD1 (6 bases). The CDR3 runs to 15 residues. Germline V gene sequence: CDR1 SEHNR, CDR2 FQNEAQ (reference sequence). The V gene lost 5 bases and the J gene lost 2 bases, with 15 bases spanning the gap. CDR3 residues: CASSPPTGSNTEAFF. CDR3 bases: TGTGCCAGCAGCCCCCCCACAGGGTCTAACACTGAAGCTTTCTTT.

There are many counts of this clonotype. The rearrangement links TRBV12-3 or TRBV12-4 to TRBJ1-1, with TRBD1 as a possible D gene (6 bases). The germline V and J ends were trimmed by 8 bases and 4 bases, with 14 bases remaining between them. The CDR3 has 13 amino acids. The CDR3 here is CASVRGGGTEAFF. CDR3 in DNA: TGTGCCAGCGTCAGGGGTGGTGGCACTGAAGCTTTCTTT.

Of note for this clonotype: A much larger clone sits a single nucleotide away, making a read error possible. CDR3 amino acids: CAISGGQGSYDEQFF. The CDR3 region has the DNA TGTGCCATCAGCGGGGGACAGGGGTCCTACGATGAGCAGTTCTTC. V is TRBV10-3 and J is TRBJ2-1, with TRBD1 identical over 10 bases. The CDR3 has 15 amino acids. Germline-derived CDR1 and CDR2 are ENHRY and SYGVKD.

V is TRBV29-1 and J is TRBJ1-2; a weak D match, TRBD1 (6 bases). Germline values: CDR1 SQVTM, CDR2 ANQGSEA. V gave up 2 bases and J gave up 4 bases, with 20 bases separating them. CDR3 length equals 16 residues. The CDR3 loop is CSVERGRGGRGYGYTF. As DNA, the CDR3 is TGCAGCGTTGAAAGGGGGAGGGGGGGGCGCGGCTATGGCTACACCTTC.

In its sample, this clonotype was seen many times. The V and J genes are TRBV19 and TRBJ2-1; tentatively, D is TRBD2 (6 bases). The V end lost 7 bases, the J end lost 0 bases, and 13 bases lay between the germline ends. CDR3 size: 15 residues. In germline, CDR1 is LNHDA, CDR2 SQIVND (reference sequence). In DNA, the CDR3 is TGTGCCAGTACCACCGGGACTGCCTCCTACAATGAGCAGTTCTTC. Its protein product is CASTTGTASYNEQFF.

The chain links TRBV3-1 to TRBJ2-2; TRBD2 agrees at 9 bases. The CDR3 is 17 amino acids. Germline V gene sequence: CDR1 LGHDT, CDR2 YNNKEL (reference sequence). V gave up 3 bases and J gave up 7 bases; unmatched junction bases: 12. In DNA form, the CDR3 reads TGTGCCAGCAGCCAGGAGGTAATAGCGGGAGCAGTCGGGGAGCTGTTTTTT. It yields the protein CASSQEVIAGAVGELFF.